This T cell receptor (beta chain) was retrieved from a study of human T cells and chemical hapten exposure. On the study more broadly: A 2 cm by 2 cm inner upper arm patch received 2% DPC for sensitization.

General study findings and limits: No change in TCRs above 1 in 1000 frequency was produced by DPC sensitization.

About this clonotype: Its antigen is unknown.

CDR3 length: 13 amino acids. V was shortened by 5 bases and J by 6 bases, with 14 bases between the two germline ends. In germline, CDR1 is SGHRS, CDR2 YFSETQ. As to time point: patch test 3, about 24 weeks after DPC sensitization. The treatment: therapeutic diphenylcyclopropenone sensitization with weekly scalp DPC. Blood collection took place prior to placing each patch test. TCRdb ran MiXCR on the RACE reads and lists one entry per CDR3 protein. The data contain about 170,000 distinct CDR3 sequences, 25% to 35% of them singletons. This chain connects TRBV5-1 to TRBJ1-1; unclear D gene. The receptor's source is a woman younger than 30 with alopecia areata. Some clones in this sample may be carry-over from other donors' samples. The sample consisted of whole blood, taken in connection with sensitization to the hapten diphenylcyclopropenone (DPC). The CDR3 DNA reads TGCGCCAGCAGTAGGCAGTTTGGGGCTGAAGCTTTCTTT. It is translated as CASSRQFGAEAFF.